This TCR beta chain appears in the sequencing data of a study of OX40 agonist ivuxolimab in advanced cancers. Produced via immunoSEQ multiplex PCR; TCRdb's table is partial and in-frame only. This sample has approximately 11,000 clones, with more than 60% found just once. Source: CD4+ or CD8+ T cells sorted from blood, taken in a trial of the OX40 agonist ivuxolimab. The TCR was taken from an adult with an advanced solid tumor such as melanoma, head and neck, liver or kidney cancer.

The CDR3 region has the DNA TGCAGCGTTAGCCCCGCCGATGAGGGAATAGAGGAGACCCAGTACTTC. Translated: CSVSPADEGIEETQYF. V is TRBV29-1 and J is TRBJ2-5; a possible D gene is TRBD2 (5 bases). The CDR3 consists of 16 residues. Germline V lookup: CDR1 SQVTM, CDR2 ANQGSEA. Trimming took off 5 bases at V and 5 bases at J, with 24 bases between the two ends.